This T cell receptor beta chain was sequenced in a study of T cell clones after liver transplantation. Study background: HCV positivity affected three of eight recipients; the rest lacked autoimmune or viral indications.

As for this clone: The antigen is undetermined.

The data were produced by immunoSEQ multiplex PCR, yet TCRdb's version contains in-frame clones alone and is incomplete. The sample has 50,000 or so clones; 70% to 75% are singletons. The study's findings and limits: These preliminary findings come from unstandardized post-transplant sampling times.

CDR1 is SNHLY and CDR2 is FYNNEI in the germline V gene. Germline trimming cut 1 base from V and 5 bases from J; bases unmatched to any gene: 6. This CDR3 contains 15 residues. The source of this sequence is a human patient who received a liver transplant. Part of the T cell pool may stem from the graft donor. The V call is TRBV2, the J call TRBJ2-5, with 8 bases identical to TRBD2. Sequencing used CD4+ T cells from blood, obtained roughly 56 months after liver transplant. This CDR3 is CASSEGGTSYETQYF. The CDR3 DNA is TGTGCCAGCAGTGAAGGGGGGACTAGTTACGAGACCCAGTACTTC.